Listed below are T cell receptor beta chains from one sample, sequenced in a study of blood T cell repertoires in COVID-19. Clones were sequenced by immunoSEQ multiplex PCR, and TCRdb holds only the in-frame ones, with some missing. The sample lists some 270,000 clones; 65% to 85% were seen once. The sequencing input was peripheral blood. All receptors derive from a woman in her thirties or forties who had recovered from COVID-19. CDR3s include the opening cysteine and the closing phenylalanine or tryptophan. D genes are given only for firm matches. Size is omitted from some rows. Given values are once, few, many or a class for expanded clones.

>TRBD1|NA|TRBV19|TRBJ1-2
CASSRTGEGYGYTF
TGTGCCAGTAGCCGGACAGGGGAGGGCTATGGCTACACCTTC
>NA|NA|TRBV5-5|TRBJ2-1
CASSLASSSYNEQFF
TGTGCCAGCAGCTTGGCGTCGAGCTCCTACAATGAGCAGTTCTTC
>NA|NA|TRBV6-5|TRBJ2-2
CASSYPAGASTGELFF
TGTGCCAGCAGTTATCCTGCGGGGGCAAGCACCGGGGAGCTGTTTTTT
>NA|once|TRBV7-8|TRBJ1-1
CASSFGSRNTEAFF
TGTGCCAGCAGCTTCGGGTCGAGGAACACTGAAGCTTTCTTT
>NA|NA|TRBV13|TRBJ2-5
CASSTRLVWETQYF
TGTGCCAGCAGCACCCGACTAGTTTGGGAGACCCAGTACTTC
>NA|NA|TRBV6-6|TRBJ1-4
CASSRTAPNEKLFF
TGTGCCAGCAGTCGGACAGCCCCTAATGAAAAACTGTTTTTT
>NA|once|TRBV28|TRBJ1-5
CASTPPVGSNQPQHF
TGTGCCAGCACCCCTCCGGTGGGCAGCAATCAGCCCCAGCATTTT
>NA|NA|TRBV5-6|TRBJ2-7
CASSQGSAYEQYF
TGTGCCAGCAGCCAGGGGAGCGCCTACGAGCAGTACTTC
>NA|NA|TRBV5-5|TRBJ2-5
CASSFRQGETQYF
TGTGCCAGCAGCTTCCGGCAGGGTGAGACCCAGTACTTC
>NA|NA|TRBV28|TRBJ1-2
CASSSPSRAASNYGYTF
TGTGCCAGCAGCTCTCCCTCGCGGGCAGCAAGTAACTATGGCTACACCTTC